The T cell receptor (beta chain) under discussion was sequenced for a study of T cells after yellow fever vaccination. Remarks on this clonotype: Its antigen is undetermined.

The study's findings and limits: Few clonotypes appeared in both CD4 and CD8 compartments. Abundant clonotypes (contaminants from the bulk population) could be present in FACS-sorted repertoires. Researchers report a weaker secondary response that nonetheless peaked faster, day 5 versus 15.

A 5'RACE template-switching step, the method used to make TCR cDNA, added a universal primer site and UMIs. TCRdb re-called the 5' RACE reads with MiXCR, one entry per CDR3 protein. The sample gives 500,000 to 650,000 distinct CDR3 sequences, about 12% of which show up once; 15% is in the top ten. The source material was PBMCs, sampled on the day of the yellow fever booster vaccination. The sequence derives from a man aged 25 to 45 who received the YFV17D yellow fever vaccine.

In nucleotides, the CDR3 is TGTGCCAGCAGCGCCGGAGGGGCTGGCACTGAAGCTTTCTTT. Its protein is CASSAGGAGTEAFF. The chain employs TRBV9 and TRBJ1-1; D possibly corresponds to TRBD1 (5 bases). The germline CDR1 and CDR2 sequences are SGDLS and YYNGEE. The CDR3 covers 14 residues. Trimming left V 3 bases short and J 4 bases short, with 13 bases between. The full variable domain, its missing parts supplied by reference TRBV9 and TRBJ1-1, is DSGVTQTPKHLITATGQRVTLRCSPRSGDLSVYWYQQSLDQGLQFLIQYYNGEERAKGNILERFSAQQFPDLHSELNLSSLELGDSALYFCASSAGGAGTEAFFGQGTRLTVV.